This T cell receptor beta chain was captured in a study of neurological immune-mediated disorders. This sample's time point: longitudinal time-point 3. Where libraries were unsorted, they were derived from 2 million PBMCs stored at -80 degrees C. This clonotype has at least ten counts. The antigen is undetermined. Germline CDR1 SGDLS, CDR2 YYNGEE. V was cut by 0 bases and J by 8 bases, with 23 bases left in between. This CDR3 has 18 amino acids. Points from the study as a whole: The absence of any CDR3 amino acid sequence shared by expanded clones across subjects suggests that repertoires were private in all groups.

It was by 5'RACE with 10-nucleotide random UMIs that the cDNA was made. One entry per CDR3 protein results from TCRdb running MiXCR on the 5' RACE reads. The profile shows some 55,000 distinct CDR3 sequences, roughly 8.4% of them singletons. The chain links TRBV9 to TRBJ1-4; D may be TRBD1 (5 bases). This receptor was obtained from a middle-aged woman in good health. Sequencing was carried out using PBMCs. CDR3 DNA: TGTGCCAGCAGCGTAGCCCCAATCGAGACAGCGGCGGGGGAAAAACTGTTTTTT. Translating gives CASSVAPIETAAGEKLFF.